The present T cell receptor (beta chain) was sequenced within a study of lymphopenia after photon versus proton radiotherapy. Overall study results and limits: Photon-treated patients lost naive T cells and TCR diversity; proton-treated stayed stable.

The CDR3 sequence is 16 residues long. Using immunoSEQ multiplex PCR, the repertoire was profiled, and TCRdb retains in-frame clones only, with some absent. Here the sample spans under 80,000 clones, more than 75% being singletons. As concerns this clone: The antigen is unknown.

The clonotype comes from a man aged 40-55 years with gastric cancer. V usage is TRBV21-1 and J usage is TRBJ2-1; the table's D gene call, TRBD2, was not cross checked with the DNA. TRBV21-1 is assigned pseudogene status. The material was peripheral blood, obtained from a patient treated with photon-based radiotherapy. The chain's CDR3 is CASSKAAAGVQDEQFF. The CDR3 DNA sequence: TGTGCCAGCAGCAAGGCTGCAGCGGGGGTCCAGGACGAGCAGTTCTTC.